This T cell receptor (beta chain) was found in a study of T cell repertoires in cytomegalovirus infection. Whole-study results and caveats: Individuals carrying CMV plus the relevant HLA were identified by cumulative frequency of public TCR beta families.

TCRdb independently ran MiXCR on the reads; one entry per CDR3 protein. The repertoire consists of around 180,000 distinct CDR3 sequences, with 28% occurring once and the leading ten covering approximately 30%. Points on this clonotype: The antigen is undetermined.

V was pared by 3 bases and J by 3 bases, with 16 bases between. CDR3 length: 15 amino acids. CDR1 is DFQATT, CDR2 SNEGSKA, per germline (reference sequence). The sequencing sample was made of PBMCs. The clonotype was recovered from a human donor in good health (CMV status not recorded). Some clones in this sample may be carry-over from other donors' samples. This chain joins TRBV20-1 and TRBJ2-3, with D possibly called TRBD1 or TRBD2 (7 bases each). As DNA, the CDR3 is TGCAGTGCTAGGCCCCACAGGGGACTAACAGATACGCAGTATTTT. This encodes CSARPHRGLTDTQYF.